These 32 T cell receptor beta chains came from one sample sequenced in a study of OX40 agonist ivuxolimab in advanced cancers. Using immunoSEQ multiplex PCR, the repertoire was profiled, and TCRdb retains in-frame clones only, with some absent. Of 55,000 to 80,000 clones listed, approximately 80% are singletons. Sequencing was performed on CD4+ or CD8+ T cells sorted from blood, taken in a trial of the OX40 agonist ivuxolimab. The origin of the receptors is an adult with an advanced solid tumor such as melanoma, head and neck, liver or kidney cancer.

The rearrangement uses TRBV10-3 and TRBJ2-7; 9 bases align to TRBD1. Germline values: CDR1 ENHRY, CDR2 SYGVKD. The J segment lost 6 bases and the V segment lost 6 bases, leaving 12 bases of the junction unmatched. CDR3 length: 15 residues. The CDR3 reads CAIRAGQGRLAEQYF. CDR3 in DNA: TGTGCCATCAGAGCAGGACAGGGGAGACTGGCCGAGCAGTACTTC.

The DNA of the CDR3 is TGTGCCAGTAGTCCTTCAGCGGGCTCTAGCTCCTACAATGAGCAGTTCTTC. This codes for CASSPSAGSSSYNEQFF. The rearrangement uses TRBV19 and TRBJ2-1, with D tentatively TRBD2 (6 bases). Germline lookup yields CDR1 LNHDA and CDR2 SQIVND (reference sequence). The CDR3 spans 17 residues. V lost 5 bases to trimming and J lost 0 bases, with 17 bases between them. Based on the CDR3 plus reference TRBV19 and TRBJ2-1, the full variable domain is DGGITQSPKYLFRKEGQNVTLSCEQNLNHDAMYWYRQDPGQGLRLIYYSQIVNDFQKGDIAEGYSVSREKKESFPLTVTSAQKNPTAFYLCASSPSAGSSSYNEQFFGPGTRLTVL.

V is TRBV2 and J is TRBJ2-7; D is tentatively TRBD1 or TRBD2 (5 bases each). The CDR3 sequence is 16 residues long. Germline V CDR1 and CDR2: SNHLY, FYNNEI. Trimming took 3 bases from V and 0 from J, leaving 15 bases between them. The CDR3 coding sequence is TGTGCCAGCAGTGAGGGGGACCAAACCCGCTCCTACGAGCAGTACTTC. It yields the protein CASSEGDQTRSYEQYF. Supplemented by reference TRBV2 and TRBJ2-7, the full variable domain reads EPEVTQTPSHQVTQMGQEVILRCVPISNHLYFYWYRQILGQKVEFLVSFYNNEISEKSEIFDDQFSVERPDGSNFTLKIRSTKLEDSAMYFCASSEGDQTRSYEQYFGPGTRLTVT.

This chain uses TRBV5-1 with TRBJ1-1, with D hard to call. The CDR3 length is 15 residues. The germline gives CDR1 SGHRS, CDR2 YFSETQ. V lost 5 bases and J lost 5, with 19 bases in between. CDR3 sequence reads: CASSLNLLARTEAFF. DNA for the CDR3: TGCGCCAGCAGTCTGAACCTCCTCGCGCGGACTGAAGCTTTCTTT.

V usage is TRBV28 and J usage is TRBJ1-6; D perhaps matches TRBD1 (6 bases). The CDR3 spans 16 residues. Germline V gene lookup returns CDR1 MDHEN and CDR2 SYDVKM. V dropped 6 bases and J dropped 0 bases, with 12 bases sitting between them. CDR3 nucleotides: TGTGCCAGCAGAGACAGGAGCCGCTCCTATAATTCACCCCTCCACTTT. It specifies CASRDRSRSYNSPLHF.

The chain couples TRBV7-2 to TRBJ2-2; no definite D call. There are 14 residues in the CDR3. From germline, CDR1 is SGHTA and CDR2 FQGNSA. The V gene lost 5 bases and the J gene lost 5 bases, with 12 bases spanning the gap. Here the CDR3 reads CASSLRPVTGELFF. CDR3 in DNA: TGTGCCAGCAGCCTTCGTCCAGTAACCGGGGAGCTGTTTTTT.

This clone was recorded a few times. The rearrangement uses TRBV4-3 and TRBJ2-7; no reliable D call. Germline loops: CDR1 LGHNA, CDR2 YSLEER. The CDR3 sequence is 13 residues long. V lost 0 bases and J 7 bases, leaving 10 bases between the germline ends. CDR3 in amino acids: CASSQDTGREQYF. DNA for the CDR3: TGCGCCAGCAGCCAAGACACTGGCCGAGAGCAGTACTTC.

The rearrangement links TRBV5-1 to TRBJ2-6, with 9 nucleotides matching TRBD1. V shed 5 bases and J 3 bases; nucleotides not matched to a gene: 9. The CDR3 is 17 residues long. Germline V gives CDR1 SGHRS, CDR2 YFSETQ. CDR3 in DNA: TGCGCCAGCAGGCCCGGGACAGGGATTGGTGGGGCCAACGTCCTGACTTTC. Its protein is CASRPGTGIGGANVLTF.

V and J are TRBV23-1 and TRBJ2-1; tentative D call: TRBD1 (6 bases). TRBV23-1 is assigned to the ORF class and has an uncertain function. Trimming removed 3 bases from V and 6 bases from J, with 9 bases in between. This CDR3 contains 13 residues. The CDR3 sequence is CASSQSQGNEQFF. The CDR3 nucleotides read TGCGCCAGCAGTCAGTCACAGGGCAATGAGCAGTTCTTC.

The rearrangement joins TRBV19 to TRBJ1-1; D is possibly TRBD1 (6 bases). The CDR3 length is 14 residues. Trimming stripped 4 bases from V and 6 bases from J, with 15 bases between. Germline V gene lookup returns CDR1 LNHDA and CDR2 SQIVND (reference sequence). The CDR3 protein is CASSTEGGLAEAFF. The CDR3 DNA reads TGTGCCAGTAGTACCGAAGGGGGACTCGCTGAAGCTTTCTTT.

The CDR3 sequence: CASRTTGALEAFF. The CDR3 region has the DNA TGTGCCAGCAGAACGACCGGGGCGTTGGAAGCTTTCTTT. This sequence joins TRBV28 and TRBJ1-1; the D gene is possibly TRBD1 (5 bases). V was trimmed by 6 bases and J by 8 bases, leaving 16 bases between them. This CDR3 region has 13 residues. Germline V CDR1 and CDR2: MDHEN, SYDVKM.

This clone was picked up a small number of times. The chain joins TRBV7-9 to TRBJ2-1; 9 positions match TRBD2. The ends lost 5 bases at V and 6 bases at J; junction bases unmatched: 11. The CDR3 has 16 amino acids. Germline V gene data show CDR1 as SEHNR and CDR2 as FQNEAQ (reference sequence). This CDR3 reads CASSGPGLAPANEQFF. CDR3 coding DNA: TGTGCCAGCAGCGGGCCGGGACTAGCACCGGCCAATGAGCAGTTCTTC.

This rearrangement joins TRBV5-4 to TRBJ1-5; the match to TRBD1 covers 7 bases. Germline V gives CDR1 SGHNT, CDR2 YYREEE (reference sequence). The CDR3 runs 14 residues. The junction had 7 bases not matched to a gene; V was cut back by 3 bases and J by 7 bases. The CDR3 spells CASSSDRAGQPQHF. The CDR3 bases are TGTGCCAGCAGCTCCGACAGGGCAGGACAGCCCCAGCATTTT.

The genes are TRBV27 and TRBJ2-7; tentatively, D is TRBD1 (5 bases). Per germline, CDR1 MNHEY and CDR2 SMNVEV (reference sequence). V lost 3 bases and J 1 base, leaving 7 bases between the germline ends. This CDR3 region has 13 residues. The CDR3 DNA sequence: TGTGCCAGCAGTTTGCAGGGTTCCTACGAGCAGTACTTC. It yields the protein CASSLQGSYEQYF.

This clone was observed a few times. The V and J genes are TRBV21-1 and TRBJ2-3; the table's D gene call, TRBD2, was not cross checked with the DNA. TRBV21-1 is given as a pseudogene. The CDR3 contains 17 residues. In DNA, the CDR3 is TGTGCCAGCAGCATCCCGAAGACTAGCGGGAGCACAGATACGCAGTATTTT. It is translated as CASSIPKTSGSTDTQYF.

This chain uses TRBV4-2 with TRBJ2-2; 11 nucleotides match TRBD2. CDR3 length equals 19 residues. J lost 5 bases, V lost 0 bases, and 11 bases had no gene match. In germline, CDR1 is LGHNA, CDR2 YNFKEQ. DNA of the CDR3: TGTGCCAGCAGCCAAGATAACCTAGCGGGGGGCCCAGGAACCGGGGAGCTGTTTTTT. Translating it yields CASSQDNLAGGPGTGELFF.

Written as DNA, the CDR3 is TGCGCCAGCAGCCAAGGACAGTGGAACACTGAAGCTTTCTTT. Its protein product is CASSQGQWNTEAFF. The rearrangement joins TRBV4-3 to TRBJ1-1; possible D gene TRBD1, 5 bases. Germline assignment: CDR1 LGHNA and CDR2 YSLEER. The CDR3 runs 14 residues. The germline V and J ends were trimmed by 1 base and 1 base, with 7 bases remaining between them.

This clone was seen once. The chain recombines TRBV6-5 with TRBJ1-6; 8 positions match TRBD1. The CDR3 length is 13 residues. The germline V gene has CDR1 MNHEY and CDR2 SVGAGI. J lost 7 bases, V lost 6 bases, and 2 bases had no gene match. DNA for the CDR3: TGTGCCAGCAGAGGACAGGGAAATTCACCCCTCCACTTT. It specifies CASRGQGNSPLHF.

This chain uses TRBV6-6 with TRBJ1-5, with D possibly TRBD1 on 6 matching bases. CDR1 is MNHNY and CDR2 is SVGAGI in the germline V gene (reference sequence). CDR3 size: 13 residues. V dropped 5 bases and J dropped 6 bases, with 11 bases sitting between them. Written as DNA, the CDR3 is TGTGCCAGCAGTCAGACAGGTTTTCAGCCCCAGCATTTT. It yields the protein CASSQTGFQPQHF.

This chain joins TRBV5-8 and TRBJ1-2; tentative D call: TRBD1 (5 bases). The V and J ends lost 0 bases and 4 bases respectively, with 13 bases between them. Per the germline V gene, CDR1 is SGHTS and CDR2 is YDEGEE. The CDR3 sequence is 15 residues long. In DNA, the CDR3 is TGTGCCAGCAGCTTGGACGGCAGGGCGAGCTATGGCTACACCTTC. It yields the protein CASSLDGRASYGYTF. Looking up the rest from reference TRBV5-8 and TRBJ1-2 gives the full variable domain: EAGVTQSPTHLIKTRGQQATLRCSPISGHTSVYWYQQALGLGLQFLLWYDEGEERNRGNFPPRFSGRQFPNYSSELNVNALELEDSALYLCASSLDGRASYGYTFGSGTRLTVV.

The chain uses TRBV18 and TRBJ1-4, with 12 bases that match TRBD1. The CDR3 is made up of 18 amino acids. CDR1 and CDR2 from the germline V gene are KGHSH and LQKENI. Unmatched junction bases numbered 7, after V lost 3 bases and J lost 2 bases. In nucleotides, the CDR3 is TGTGCCAGCTCACCGATCGGGACAGGGGGCGCGACTAATGAAAAACTGTTTTTT. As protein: CASSPIGTGGATNEKLFF. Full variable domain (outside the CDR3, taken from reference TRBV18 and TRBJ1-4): NAGVMQNPRHLVRRRGQEARLRCSPMKGHSHVYWYRQLPEEGLKFMVYLQKENIIDESGMPKERFSAEFPKEGPSILRIQQVVRGDSAAYFCASSPIGTGGATNEKLFFGSGTQLSVL.

The CDR3 coding sequence is TGTGCCAGCAGCCAAGGGACGGATTTCTACGAGCAGTACTTC. Translating it yields CASSQGTDFYEQYF. The V and J genes are TRBV4-2 and TRBJ2-7; no clear D gene. The CDR3 runs to 14 residues. Germline V gene lookup returns CDR1 LGHNA and CDR2 YNFKEQ. Trimming took off 1 base at V and 3 bases at J, with 10 bases between the two ends.

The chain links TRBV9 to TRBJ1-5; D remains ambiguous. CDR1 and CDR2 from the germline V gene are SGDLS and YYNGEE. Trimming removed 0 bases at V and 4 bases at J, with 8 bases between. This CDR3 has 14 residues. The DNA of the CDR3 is TGTGCCAGCAGCGTAGGGACGGTGAATCAGCCCCAGCATTTT. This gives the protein CASSVGTVNQPQHF.

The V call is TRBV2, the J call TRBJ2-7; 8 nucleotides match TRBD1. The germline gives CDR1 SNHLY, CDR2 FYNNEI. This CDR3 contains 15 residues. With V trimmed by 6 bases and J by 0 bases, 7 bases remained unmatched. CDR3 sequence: CASSKTGVSSYEQYF. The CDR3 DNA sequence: TGTGCCAGCAGCAAGACAGGGGTAAGCTCCTACGAGCAGTACTTC.

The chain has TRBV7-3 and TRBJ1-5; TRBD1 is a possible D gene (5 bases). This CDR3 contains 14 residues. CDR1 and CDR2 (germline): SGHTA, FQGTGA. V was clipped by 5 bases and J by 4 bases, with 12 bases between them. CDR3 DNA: TGTGCCAGCAGCCCAGGGAATTTGAATCAGCCCCAGCATTTT. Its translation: CASSPGNLNQPQHF.

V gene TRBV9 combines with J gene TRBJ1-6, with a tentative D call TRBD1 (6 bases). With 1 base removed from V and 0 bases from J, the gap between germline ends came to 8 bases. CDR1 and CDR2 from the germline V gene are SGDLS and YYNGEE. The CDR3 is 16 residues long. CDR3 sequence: CASSVRGSSYNSPLHF. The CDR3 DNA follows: TGTGCCAGCAGCGTAAGGGGGAGCTCCTATAATTCACCCCTCCACTTT. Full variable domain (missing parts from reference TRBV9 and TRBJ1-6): DSGVTQTPKHLITATGQRVTLRCSPRSGDLSVYWYQQSLDQGLQFLIQYYNGEERAKGNILERFSAQQFPDLHSELNLSSLELGDSALYFCASSVRGSSYNSPLHFGNGTRLTVT.

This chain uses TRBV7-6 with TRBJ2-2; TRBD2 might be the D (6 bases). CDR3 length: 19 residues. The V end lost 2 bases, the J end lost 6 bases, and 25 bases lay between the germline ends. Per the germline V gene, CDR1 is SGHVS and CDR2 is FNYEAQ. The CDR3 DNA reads TGTGCCAGCAGCTTATATTGGTCGGCCCCTCAGGGAGGAGCCGGGGAGCTGTTTTTT. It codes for CASSLYWSAPQGGAGELFF.

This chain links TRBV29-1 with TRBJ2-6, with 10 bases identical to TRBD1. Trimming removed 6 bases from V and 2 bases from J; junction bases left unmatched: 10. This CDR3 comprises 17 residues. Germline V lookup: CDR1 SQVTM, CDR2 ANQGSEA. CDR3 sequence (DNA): TGCAGCGTAGGCACACGGGACAGGGGTGCTGGGGCCAACGTCCTGACTTTC. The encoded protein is CSVGTRDRGAGANVLTF.

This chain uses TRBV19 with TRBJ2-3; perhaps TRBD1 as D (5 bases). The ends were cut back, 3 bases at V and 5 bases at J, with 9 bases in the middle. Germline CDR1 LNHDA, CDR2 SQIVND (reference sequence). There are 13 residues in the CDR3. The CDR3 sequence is CASSIRDRDTQYF. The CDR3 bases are TGTGCCAGTAGTATCAGGGATCGAGATACGCAGTATTTT.

CDR3 in amino acids: CASSSGRELNEKLFF. For the CDR3, the DNA is TGTGCCAGCAGCTCCGGGCGGGAACTTAATGAAAAACTGTTTTTT. The chain carries TRBV7-9 and TRBJ1-4; D not resolved. CDR3 length: 15 residues. From germline, CDR1 is SEHNR and CDR2 FQNEAQ (reference sequence). V was trimmed by 4 bases and J by 4 bases, leaving 13 bases between them. The full variable domain, its missing parts supplied by reference TRBV7-9 and TRBJ1-4, is DTGVSQNPRHKITKRGQNVTFRCDPISEHNRLYWYRQTLGQGPEFLTYFQNEAQLEKSRLLSDRFSAERPKGSFSTLEIQRTEQGDSAMYLCASSSGRELNEKLFFGSGTQLSVL.

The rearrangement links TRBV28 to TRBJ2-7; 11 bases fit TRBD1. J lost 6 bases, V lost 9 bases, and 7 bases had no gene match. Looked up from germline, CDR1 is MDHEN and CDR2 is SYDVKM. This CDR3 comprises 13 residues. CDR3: CARHRDRGGEQYF. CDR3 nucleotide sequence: TGTGCCAGGCACCGGGACAGGGGGGGCGAGCAGTACTTC.

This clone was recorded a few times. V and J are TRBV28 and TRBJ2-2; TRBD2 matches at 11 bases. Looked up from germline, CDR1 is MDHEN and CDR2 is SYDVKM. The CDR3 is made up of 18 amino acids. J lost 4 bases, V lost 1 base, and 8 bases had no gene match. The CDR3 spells CASSLYASGGLGTGELFF. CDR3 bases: TGTGCCAGCAGTTTATACGCTAGCGGGGGGCTGGGCACCGGGGAGCTGTTTTTT.